A selection of T cell receptor beta chains follows, all from one sample in a study of long-term antiretroviral therapy in people with HIV. Repertoires were generated with immunoSEQ multiplex PCR, while TCRdb's copy carries only in-frame clones and drops some. The sample consists of fewer than 45,000 clones, roughly four fifths of them appearing once. The sequences come from unsorted PBMCs, collected 0.3 years after starting antiretroviral therapy. The receptors derive from a man aged 18 to 30 with HIV. Both conserved end residues are part of each CDR3. A D gene is named only where the DNA matches it firmly. A clone size is listed for some rows: how often the clone was seen (once, few, many), or a class if it is expanded.

>.|TRBV20-1|.|TRBJ2-7
TGCAGTGCTAAACAGGGTTCCGAGCAGTACTTC
CSAKQGSEQYF
>.|TRBV18|.|TRBJ1-4
TGTGCCAGCTCACTCTCAGGGTTCGGAGATGAAAAACTGTTTTTT
CASSLSGFGDEKLFF
>.|TRBV7-9|.|TRBJ2-1
TGTGCCGGAGGACAGCTCTCCTACAATGAGCAGTTCTTC
CAGGQLSYNEQFF
>TRBD1|TRBV5-4|.|TRBJ1-1
TGTGCCAGCACCTCCCCGACAGGGCTGAACACTGAAGCTTTCTTT
CASTSPTGLNTEAFF
>TRBD1|TRBV12-5|.|TRBJ2-5
TGTGCTAGTGGTTTGGTACTGGGGAGTTGGGACAGGGGGAAAGAGACCCAGTACTTC
CASGLVLGSWDRGKETQYF
>.|TRBV10-2|.|TRBJ2-7
TGCGCCACCAACCCGACTATGAGCTCCTACGAGCAGTACTTC
CATNPTMSSYEQYF
>.|TRBV27|.|TRBJ2-7
TGTGCCAGCAGTCCCCGGGCCGGGGGCTCCTACGAGCAGTACTTC
CASSPRAGGSYEQYF
>TRBD1|TRBV6-5|.|TRBJ1-5
TGTGCCAGCAGCCGGGACAGGGGGAGTCAGCCCCAGCATTTT
CASSRDRGSQPQHF
>.|TRBV11-2|.|TRBJ1-2
TGTGCCAGCAGCTTAGGTCCAGGGTCTGGGTCTAACTATGGCTACACCTTC
CASSLGPGSGSNYGYTF
>.|TRBV29-1|.|TRBJ1-5
TGCAGCGTTCAGGCACATAGCAATCAGCCCCAGCATTTT
CSVQAHSNQPQHF
>TRBD1|TRBV25-1|.|TRBJ1-4
TGTGCCAGAGACGGAGTGCTAGGGACAGGGGGCATCAATGAAAAACTGTTTTTT
CARDGVLGTGGINEKLFF
>.|TRBV28|.|TRBJ2-2
TGTGCCAGCAGTTTGGGGGAAATCCCCGGGGAGCTGTTTTTT
CASSLGEIPGELFF
>TRBD1|TRBV5-1|.|TRBJ1-3
TGCGCCAGCAGCTCTCGACAGGGGGCGCGCGGAAACACCATATATTTT
CASSSRQGARGNTIYF
>.|TRBV2|.|TRBJ1-4
TGTGCCAGCAGTGAAAGGGGGGGCCGAGGGGAAAAACTGTTTTTT
CASSERGGRGEKLFF
>.|TRBV5-4|.|TRBJ1-1
TGTGCCAGCGGTCGAAAATCGGTGGGCACTGAAGCTTTCTTT
CASGRKSVGTEAFF
>TRBD2|TRBV19|few|TRBJ2-3
TGTGCCAGCAAGACTAGCGGGGCGGGGACAGATACGCAGTATTTT
CASKTSGAGTDTQYF
>.|TRBV30|.|TRBJ2-1
TGTGCCTGGAGTCTATTAACCAGGGCCTCAAACAATGAGCAGTTCTTC
CAWSLLTRASNNEQFF
>.|TRBV11-2|.|TRBJ2-3
TGTGCCGGAAAGGAATTGAACACAGATACGCAGTATTTT
CAGKELNTDTQYF
>.|TRBV7-9|.|TRBJ1-2
TGTGCCAGCAGCTTACACGGTCGGGGGTCGATGACCTATGGCTACACCTTC
CASSLHGRGSMTYGYTF
>.|TRBV7-3|.|TRBJ1-3
TGTGCCAGCAGCTTAACGACAGGAGGAAACACCATATATTTT
CASSLTTGGNTIYF
>.|TRBV27|.|TRBJ2-1
TGTGCCTCTGGGGGGAACTCCTACAATGAGCAGTTCTTC
CASGGNSYNEQFF
>.|TRBV5-4|.|TRBJ1-2
TGTGCCAGCAGCGGGGGAGGGGCAGGGCTCTATGGCTACACCTTC
CASSGGGAGLYGYTF
>TRBD1|TRBV19|.|TRBJ2-7
TGTGCCAGTAGTAAGAGACCGGGACAGGGTGCCTACGAGCAGTACTTC
CASSKRPGQGAYEQYF
>TRBD1|TRBV15|.|TRBJ2-3
TGTGCCACCAAACCGGGGACAGGTACCACCTCCACAGATACGCAGTATTTT
CATKPGTGTTSTDTQYF
>.|TRBV19|once|TRBJ1-5
TGTGCCAGTAGTATCGATGAATATAGCAATCAGCCCCAGCATTTT
CASSIDEYSNQPQHF
>TRBD1|TRBV6-7|.|TRBJ1-2
TGTGCCAGCAGTTACCCAATAGAGGGACAGGGGGCGCGGGGCTACACCTTC
CASSYPIEGQGARGYTF
>TRBD1|TRBV5-1|.|TRBJ1-3
TGCGCCAGCAGCTTGGTAGAGGGCGCGACAGGGAACACCATATATTTT
CASSLVEGATGNTIYF
>.|TRBV5-6|.|TRBJ2-1
TGTGCCAGCAGCCCGGACTTGGATGAGCAGTTCTTC
CASSPDLDEQFF
>TRBD2|TRBV4-3|.|TRBJ2-7
TGCGCCAGCAGCCAAGATGGTCCAGCGGGAGCCCACGAGCAGTACTTC
CASSQDGPAGAHEQYF
>TRBD1|TRBV7-2|.|TRBJ1-2
TGTGCCAGCAGCTGGGGGCAGGGGGCGTACGGCTACACCTTC
CASSWGQGAYGYTF
>.|TRBV30|.|TRBJ1-6
TGTGCCTGGAGCGCCTACGGTGATTCACCCCTCCACTTT
CAWSAYGDSPLHF
>.|TRBV5-1|.|TRBJ2-1
TGCGCCAGCAGCTTGGTTTCGAAGAACAATGAGCAGTTCTTC
CASSLVSKNNEQFF
>.|TRBV2|.|TRBJ1-1
.
CASILGTGNTEAFF
>TRBD1|TRBV7-8|.|TRBJ2-5
TGTGCCAGCAGCTCGCACAGGGGTGGCTTAGTCGATGAGGCCCAGTACTTC
CASSSHRGGLVDEAQYF
>.|TRBV5-1|.|TRBJ1-5
TGCGCCAGCAGCTTGGGACAGTCTAATCAGCCCCAGCATTTT
CASSLGQSNQPQHF